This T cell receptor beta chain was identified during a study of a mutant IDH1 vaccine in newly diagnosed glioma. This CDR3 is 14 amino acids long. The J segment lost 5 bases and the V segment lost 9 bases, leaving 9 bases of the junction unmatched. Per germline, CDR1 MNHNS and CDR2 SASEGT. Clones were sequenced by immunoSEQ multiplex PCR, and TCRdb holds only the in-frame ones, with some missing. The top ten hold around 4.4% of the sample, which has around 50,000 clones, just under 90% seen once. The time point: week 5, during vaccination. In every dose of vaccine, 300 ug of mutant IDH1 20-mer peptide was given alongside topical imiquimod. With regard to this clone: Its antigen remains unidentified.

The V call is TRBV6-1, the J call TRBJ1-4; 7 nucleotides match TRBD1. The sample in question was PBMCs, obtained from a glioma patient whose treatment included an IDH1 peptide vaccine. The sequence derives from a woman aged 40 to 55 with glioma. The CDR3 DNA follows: TGTGCCAGTAGCAATAGGGGGCAGAATGAAAAACTGTTTTTT. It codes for CASSNRGQNEKLFF.